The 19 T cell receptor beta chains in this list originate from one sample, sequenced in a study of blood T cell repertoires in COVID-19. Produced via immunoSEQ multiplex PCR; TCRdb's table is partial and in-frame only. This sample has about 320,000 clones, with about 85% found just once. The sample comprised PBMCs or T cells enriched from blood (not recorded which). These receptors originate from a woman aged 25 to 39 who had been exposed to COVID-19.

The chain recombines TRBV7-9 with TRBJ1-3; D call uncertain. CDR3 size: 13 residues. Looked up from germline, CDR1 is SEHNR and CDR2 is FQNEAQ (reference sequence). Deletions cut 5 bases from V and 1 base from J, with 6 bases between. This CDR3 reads CASSPPSGNTIYF. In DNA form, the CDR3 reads TGTGCCAGCAGCCCCCCATCTGGAAACACCATATATTTT.

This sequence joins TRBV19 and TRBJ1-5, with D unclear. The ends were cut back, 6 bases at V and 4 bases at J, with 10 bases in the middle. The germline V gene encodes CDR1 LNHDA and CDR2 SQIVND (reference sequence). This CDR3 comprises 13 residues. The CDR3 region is CASSNVRNQPQHF. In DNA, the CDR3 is TGTGCCAGTAGCAACGTTAGAAATCAGCCCCAGCATTTT.

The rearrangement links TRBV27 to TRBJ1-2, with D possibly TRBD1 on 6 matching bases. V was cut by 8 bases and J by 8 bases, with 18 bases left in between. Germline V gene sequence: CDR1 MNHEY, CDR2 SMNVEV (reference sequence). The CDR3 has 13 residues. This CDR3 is CASGLDRLWGYTF. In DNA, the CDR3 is TGTGCCAGCGGCCTCGACAGGCTCTGGGGCTACACCTTC.

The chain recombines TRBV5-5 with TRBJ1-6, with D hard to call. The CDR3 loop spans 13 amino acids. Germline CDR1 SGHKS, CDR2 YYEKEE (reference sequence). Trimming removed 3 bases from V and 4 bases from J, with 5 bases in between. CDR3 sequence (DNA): TGTGCCAGCAGCTCCATTTATAATTCACCCCTCCACTTT. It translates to CASSSIYNSPLHF.

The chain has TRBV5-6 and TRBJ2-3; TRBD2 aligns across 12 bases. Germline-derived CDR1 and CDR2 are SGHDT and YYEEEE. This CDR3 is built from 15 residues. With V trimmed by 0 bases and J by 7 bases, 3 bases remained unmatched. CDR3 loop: CASSLGLAGANTQYF. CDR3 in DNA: TGTGCCAGCAGCTTGGGACTAGCGGGAGCAAATACGCAGTATTTT.

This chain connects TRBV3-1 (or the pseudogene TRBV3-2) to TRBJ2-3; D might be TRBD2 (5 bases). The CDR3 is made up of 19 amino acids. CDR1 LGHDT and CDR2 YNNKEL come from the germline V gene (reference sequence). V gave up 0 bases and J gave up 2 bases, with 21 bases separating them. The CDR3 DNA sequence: TGTGCCAGCAGCCAAGATTCTCGGGCAGCGGCTGAGAACACAGATACGCAGTATTTT. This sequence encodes CASSQDSRAAAENTDTQYF.

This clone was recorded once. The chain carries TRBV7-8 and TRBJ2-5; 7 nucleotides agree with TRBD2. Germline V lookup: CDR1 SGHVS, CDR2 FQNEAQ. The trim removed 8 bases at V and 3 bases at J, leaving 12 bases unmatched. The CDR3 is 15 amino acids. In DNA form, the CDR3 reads TGTGCCAGCCGGGGGGTAGGCGGGCCCAAAGAGACCCAGTACTTC. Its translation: CASRGVGGPKETQYF.

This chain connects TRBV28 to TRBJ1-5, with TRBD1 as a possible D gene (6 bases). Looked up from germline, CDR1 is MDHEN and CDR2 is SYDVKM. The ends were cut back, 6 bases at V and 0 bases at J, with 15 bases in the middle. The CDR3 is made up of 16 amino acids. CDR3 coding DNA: TGTGCCAGCAGCGCGCCAGGGGACATTAGCAATCAGCCCCAGCATTTT. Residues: CASSAPGDISNQPQHF.

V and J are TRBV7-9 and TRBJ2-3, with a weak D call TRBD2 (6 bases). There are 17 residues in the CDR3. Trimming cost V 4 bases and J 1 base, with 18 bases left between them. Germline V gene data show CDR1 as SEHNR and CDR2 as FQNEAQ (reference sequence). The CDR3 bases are TGTGCCAGCAGCTCGCGGGGTGGGGTTGTCGGCACAGATACGCAGTATTTT. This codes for CASSSRGGVVGTDTQYF.

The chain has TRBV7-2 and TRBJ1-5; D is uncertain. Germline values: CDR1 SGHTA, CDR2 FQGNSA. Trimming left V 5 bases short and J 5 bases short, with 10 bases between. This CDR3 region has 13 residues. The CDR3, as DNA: TGTGCCAGCAGCCCGGCGAGGGATCAGCCCCAGCATTTT. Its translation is CASSPARDQPQHF.

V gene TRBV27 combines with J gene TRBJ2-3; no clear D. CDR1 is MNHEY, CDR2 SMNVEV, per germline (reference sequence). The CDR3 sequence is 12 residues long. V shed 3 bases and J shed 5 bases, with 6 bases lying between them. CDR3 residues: CASSFPGDTQYF. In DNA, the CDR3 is TGTGCCAGCAGTTTCCCCGGAGATACGCAGTATTTT.

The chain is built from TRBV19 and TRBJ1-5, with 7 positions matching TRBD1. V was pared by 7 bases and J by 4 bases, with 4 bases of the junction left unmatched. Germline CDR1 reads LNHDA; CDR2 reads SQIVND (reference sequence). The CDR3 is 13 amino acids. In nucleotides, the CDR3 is TGTGCCAGTACCAAACAGGGGAATCAGCCCCAGCATTTT. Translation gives CASTKQGNQPQHF.

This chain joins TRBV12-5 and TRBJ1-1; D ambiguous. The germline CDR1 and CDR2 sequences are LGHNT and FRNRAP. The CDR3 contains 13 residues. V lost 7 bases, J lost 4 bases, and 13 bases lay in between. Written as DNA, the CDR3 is TGTGCTAGTGCTCGCGAAGAGGGCACTGAAGCTTTCTTT. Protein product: CASAREEGTEAFF.

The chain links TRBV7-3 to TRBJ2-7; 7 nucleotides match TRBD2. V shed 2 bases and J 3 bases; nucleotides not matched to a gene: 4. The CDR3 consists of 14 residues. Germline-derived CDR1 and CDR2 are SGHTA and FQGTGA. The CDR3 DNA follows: TGTGCCAGCAGCTTATGGGGCGGGAGCTACGAGCAGTACTTC. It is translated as CASSLWGGSYEQYF.

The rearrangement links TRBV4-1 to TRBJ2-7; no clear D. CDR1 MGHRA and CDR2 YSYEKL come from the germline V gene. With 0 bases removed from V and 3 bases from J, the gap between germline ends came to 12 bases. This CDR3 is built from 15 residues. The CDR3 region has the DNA TGCGCCAGCAGCCAAGATCTTACGGTTTACTACGAGCAGTACTTC. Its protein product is CASSQDLTVYYEQYF.

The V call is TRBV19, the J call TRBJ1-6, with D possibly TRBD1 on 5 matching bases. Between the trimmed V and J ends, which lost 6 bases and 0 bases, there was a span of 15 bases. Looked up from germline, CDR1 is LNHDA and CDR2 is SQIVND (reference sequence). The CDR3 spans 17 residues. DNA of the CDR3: TGTGCCAGTAGCACGGACAACTTTCGCTCCTATAATTCACCCCTCCACTTT. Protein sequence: CASSTDNFRSYNSPLHF. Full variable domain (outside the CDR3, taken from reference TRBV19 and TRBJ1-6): DGGITQSPKYLFRKEGQNVTLSCEQNLNHDAMYWYRQDPGQGLRLIYYSQIVNDFQKGDIAEGYSVSREKKESFPLTVTSAQKNPTAFYLCASSTDNFRSYNSPLHFGNGTRLTVT.

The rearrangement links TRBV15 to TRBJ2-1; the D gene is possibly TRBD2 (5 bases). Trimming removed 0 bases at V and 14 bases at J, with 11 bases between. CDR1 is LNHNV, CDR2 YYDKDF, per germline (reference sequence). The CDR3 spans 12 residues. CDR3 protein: CATSREGKEEFF. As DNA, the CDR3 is TGTGCCACCAGCAGAGAGGGAAAGGAGGAGTTCTTC.

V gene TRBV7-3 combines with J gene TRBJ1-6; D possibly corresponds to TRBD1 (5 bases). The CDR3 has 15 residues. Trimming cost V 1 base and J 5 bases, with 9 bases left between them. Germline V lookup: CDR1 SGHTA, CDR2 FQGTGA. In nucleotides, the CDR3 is TGTGCCAGCAGCTTAAAGGGGTTCAATAATTCACCCCTCCACTTT. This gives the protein CASSLKGFNNSPLHF.

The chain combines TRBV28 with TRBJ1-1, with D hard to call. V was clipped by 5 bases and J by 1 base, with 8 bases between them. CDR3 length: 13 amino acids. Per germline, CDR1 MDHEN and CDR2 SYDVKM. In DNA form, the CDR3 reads TGTGCCAGCAGTCCCTCGGGGAACACTGAAGCTTTCTTT. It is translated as CASSPSGNTEAFF. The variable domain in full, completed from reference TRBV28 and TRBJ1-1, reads DVKVTQSSRYLVKRTGEKVFLECVQDMDHENMFWYRQDPGLGLRLIYFSYDVKMKEKGDIPEGYSVSREKKERFSLILESASTNQTSMYLCASSPSGNTEAFFGQGTRLTVV.